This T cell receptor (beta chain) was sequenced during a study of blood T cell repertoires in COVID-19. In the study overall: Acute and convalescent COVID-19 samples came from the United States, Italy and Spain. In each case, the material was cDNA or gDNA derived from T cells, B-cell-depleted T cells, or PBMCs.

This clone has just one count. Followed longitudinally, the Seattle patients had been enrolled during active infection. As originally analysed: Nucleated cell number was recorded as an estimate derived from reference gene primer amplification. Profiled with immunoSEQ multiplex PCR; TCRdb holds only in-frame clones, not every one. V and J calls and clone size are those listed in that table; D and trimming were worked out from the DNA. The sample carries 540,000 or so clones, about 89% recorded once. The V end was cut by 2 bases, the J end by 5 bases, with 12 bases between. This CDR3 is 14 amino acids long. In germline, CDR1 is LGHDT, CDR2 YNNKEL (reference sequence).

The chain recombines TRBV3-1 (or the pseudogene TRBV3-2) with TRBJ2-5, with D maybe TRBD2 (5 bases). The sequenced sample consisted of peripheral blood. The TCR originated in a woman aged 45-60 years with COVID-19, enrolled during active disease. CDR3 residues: CASSQLEVGETQYF. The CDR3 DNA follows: TGTGCCAGCAGCCAATTGGAGGTGGGGGAGACCCAGTACTTC.